A single sample gave rise to the 32 T cell receptor beta chains below, sequenced in a study of CD8 T cells in ankylosing spondylitis. The study's findings and limits: Blood from ankylosing spondylitis patients appeared to carry a characteristic roughly 8-variant TCR beta motif.

These receptors lack a known antigen. TCRdb itself ran the 5' RACE reads through MiXCR, one entry per CDR3 protein. The table lists around 540,000 distinct CDR3 sequences, roughly 12% of them singletons. Sequenced sample: blood, either unsorted or a sorted T cell fraction (not recorded which). The source of these receptors is a male donor with ankylosing spondylitis.

In its sample, this clonotype was seen a few times. The chain employs TRBV20-1 and TRBJ1-1, with D possibly TRBD1 on 5 matching bases. The V gene's germline CDR1 is DFQATT and CDR2 SNEGSKA (reference sequence). This CDR3 is built from 12 residues. V was pared by 7 bases and J by 3 bases, with 12 bases between. Here the CDR3 DNA reads TGCAGTGAGTTGGCCAGGGACACTGAAGCTTTCTTT. Its protein product is CSELARDTEAFF.

This clonotype turned up a few times. The CDR3 DNA reads as TGCAGCACGACAGGGGCTGCGGTGGAGACCCAGTACTTC. Protein: CSTTGAAVETQYF. This chain joins TRBV29-1 and TRBJ2-5, with 8 nucleotides matching TRBD1. With V trimmed by 8 bases and J by 5 bases, 10 bases remained unmatched. The CDR3 is 13 amino acids. Germline V gene sequence: CDR1 SQVTM, CDR2 ANQGSEA.

The V call is TRBV7-6, the J call TRBJ2-3, with no clear D. Germline V gene lookup returns CDR1 SGHVS and CDR2 FNYEAQ. Trimming pared 2 bases from V and 5 bases from J, leaving 17 bases between. This CDR3 spans 16 amino acids. The CDR3 coding sequence is TGTGCCAGCAGCTTACGTGGCAGGCCGGTCCTAGATACGCAGTATTTT. Translated, it gives CASSLRGRPVLDTQYF.

This clonotype was seen a few times. V is TRBV25-1 and J is TRBJ1-1, with no clear D. Germline CDR1 reads MGHDK; CDR2 reads SYGVNS. CDR3 length: 14 amino acids. V lost 6 bases, J lost 4 bases, and 15 bases lay in between. CDR3 DNA: TGTGCCAGCAGGCCGGGCCCCGAGCCCACTGAAGCTTTCTTT. Protein product: CASRPGPEPTEAFF.

The chain carries TRBV2 and TRBJ2-5; D possibly corresponds to TRBD2 (6 bases). The CDR3 length is 11 residues. The V gene lost 4 bases and the J gene lost 13 bases, with 13 bases spanning the gap. Germline CDR1 is SNHLY and CDR2 is FYNNEI. The CDR3 sequence: CASSGRGPRYF. For the CDR3, the DNA is TGTGCCAGCAGTGGGCGGGGACCCAGGTACTTC.

This clonotype was detected a few times. The rearrangement links TRBV20-1 to TRBJ2-1, with unresolved D. Germline-derived CDR1 and CDR2 are DFQATT and SNEGSKA (reference sequence). The CDR3 is made up of 13 amino acids. V was pared by 5 bases and J by 5 bases, with 13 bases between. CDR3 sequence: CSAPPDPNNEQFF. Written as DNA, the CDR3 is TGCAGTGCTCCCCCGGACCCCAACAATGAGCAGTTCTTC.

This chain joins TRBV2 and TRBJ2-1; 12 positions agree with TRBD1. The junction had 7 bases not matched to a gene; V was cut back by 10 bases and J by 9 bases. The V gene's germline CDR1 is SNHLY and CDR2 FYNNEI. The CDR3 is 13 residues long. CDR3 in amino acids: CATRDRGRLEQFF. The CDR3 coding sequence is TGTGCCACCCGGGACAGGGGGCGTCTTGAGCAGTTCTTC.

The chain employs TRBV18 and TRBJ1-3; D not resolved. CDR3 length: 15 residues. Per germline, CDR1 KGHSH and CDR2 LQKENI. Trimming shortened V by 6 bases and J by 0 bases, and 12 bases separated the two germline ends. The CDR3 nucleotides are TGTGCCAGCTCGCGCTCTCTTAGCTCTGGAAACACCATATATTTT. Translation gives CASSRSLSSGNTIYF.

The rearrangement joins TRBV5-1 to TRBJ1-5; D not certain. The CDR3 has 15 amino acids. The germline CDR1 and CDR2 sequences are SGHRS and YFSETQ. Trimming cost V 3 bases and J 5 bases, with 15 bases left between them. CDR3 coding DNA: TGCGCCAGCAGCTCGAGACCGGGTAGTGATCAGCCCCAGCATTTT. This gives the protein CASSSRPGSDQPQHF.

This clonotype was observed a few times. The chain couples TRBV27 to TRBJ2-1; the match to TRBD2 covers 13 bases. The CDR3 totals 19 residues. V lost 5 bases to trimming and J lost 5 bases; unmatched junction nucleotides: 15. Germline CDR1 reads MNHEY; CDR2 reads SMNVEV (reference sequence). CDR3 amino acids: CASSERTSGSFFQNNEQFF. For the CDR3, the DNA is TGTGCCAGCAGTGAGCGGACTAGCGGGAGTTTCTTCCAAAACAATGAGCAGTTCTTC.

The rearrangement uses TRBV5-1 and TRBJ2-5, with 14 bases aligning to TRBD2. The CDR3 has 15 amino acids. Trimming at V came to 4 bases and at J to 4 bases, leaving 3 bases not matched to a gene. Looked up from germline, CDR1 is SGHRS and CDR2 is YFSETQ. CDR3 region: CASSVTSGRGETQYF. DNA of the CDR3: TGCGCCAGCAGCGTGACTAGCGGGAGGGGAGAGACCCAGTACTTC.

This clonotype turned up a few times. The chain combines TRBV6-1 with TRBJ2-3; 7 nucleotides align to TRBD1. This CDR3 comprises 14 residues. The V and J ends lost 4 bases and 2 bases, in that order; junction bases with no gene match: 3. Germline CDR1 reads MNHNS; CDR2 reads SASEGT. CDR3 sequence reads: CASSADRSTDTQYF. CDR3 coding DNA: TGTGCCAGCAGTGCGGACAGGTCCACAGATACGCAGTATTTT.

Concerning this clonotype itself: At one boundary the junction diverges from the germline segment, which might be a read error. V is TRBV2 and J is TRBJ1-6; 7 bases match TRBD1. Germline values: CDR1 SNHLY, CDR2 FYNNEI. The CDR3 is 18 residues long. CDR3 protein: CARRGARNRVEPSSPLHF. The CDR3 DNA reads TGTGCCCGCAGGGGGGCCCGGAACAGGGTTGAACCGTCGTCACCCCTCCACTTT. Looking up the rest from reference TRBV2 and TRBJ1-6 gives the full variable domain: EPEVTQTPSHQVTQMGQEVILRCVPISNHLYFYWYRQILGQKVEFLVSFYNNEISEKSEIFDDQFSVERPDGSNFTLKIRSTKLEDSAMYFCARRGARNRVEPSSPLHFGNGTRLTVT.

At least ten counts were recorded for this clonotype. The genes are TRBV5-5 and TRBJ2-3, with 10 bases identical to TRBD2. The V gene end was trimmed by 4 bases and the J gene end by 4 bases; junction bases not matched to a gene: 9. Germline CDR1 SGHKS, CDR2 YYEKEE (reference sequence). The CDR3 runs 16 residues. DNA of the CDR3: TGTGCCAGCAGCCCCGGGACTAGCGATGTAGCAGATACGCAGTATTTT. Its translation is CASSPGTSDVADTQYF.

The chain recombines TRBV9 with TRBJ1-4; 7 bases align to TRBD1. Germline assignment: CDR1 SGDLS and CDR2 YYNGEE. Trimming at V came to 3 bases and at J to 0 bases, leaving 8 bases not matched to a gene. This CDR3 has 17 residues. In DNA, the CDR3 is TGTGCCAGCAGCGCCCGGGACAGAGTTGCAACTAATGAAAAACTGTTTTTT. Residues: CASSARDRVATNEKLFF.

This clonotype was seen a handful of times. The chain couples TRBV20-1 to TRBJ2-7; TRBD2 agrees at 9 bases. Germline V gives CDR1 DFQATT, CDR2 SNEGSKA (reference sequence). V was clipped by 6 bases and J by 3 bases; unmatched bases: 9. This CDR3 is 14 amino acids long. The CDR3 sequence is CSASRPSGNYEQYF. Here the CDR3 DNA reads TGCAGTGCCTCCCGGCCTAGCGGGAACTACGAGCAGTACTTC.

To note about this clonotype: This may come from a read error, since a much larger clone is one base off. The chain couples TRBV10-3 to TRBJ2-7; D is possibly TRBD1 or TRBD2 (5 bases each). The CDR3 is 13 amino acids. Germline loops: CDR1 ENHRY, CDR2 SYGVKD. The CDR3 spells CAISRDVTYEQCF. In DNA, the CDR3 is TGTGCCATCAGTAGGGACGTCACCTACGAGCAGTGCTTC.

This sequence joins TRBV6-1 and TRBJ2-7, with TRBD2 matching 8 bases. The CDR3 has 13 amino acids. V lost 6 bases and J lost 6; bases outside the gene matches: 7. Germline loops: CDR1 MNHNS, CDR2 SASEGT. CDR3 amino acids: CASSIGGGGEQYV. CDR3 nucleotides: TGTGCCAGCAGCATCGGGGGGGGAGGCGAGCAGTACGTC.

There are a few counts of this clonotype. The chain employs TRBV7-2 and TRBJ2-1, with 10 bases matching TRBD1. Looked up from germline, CDR1 is SGHTA and CDR2 is FQGNSA. This CDR3 comprises 15 residues. The J segment lost 7 bases and the V segment lost 4 bases, leaving 7 bases of the junction unmatched. The chain's CDR3 is CASSYTGQGGNEQFF. CDR3 coding DNA: TGTGCCAGCAGCTACACCGGACAGGGGGGGAATGAGCAGTTCTTC.

This clonotype was seen a handful of times. V gene TRBV7-9 combines with J gene TRBJ2-3; 11 nucleotides match TRBD2. Germline trimming cut 5 bases from V and 7 bases from J; bases unmatched to any gene: 5. Looked up from germline, CDR1 is SEHNR and CDR2 is FQNEAQ (reference sequence). The CDR3 runs 14 residues. The CDR3 sequence is CASSPTSGSYTQYF. Here the CDR3 DNA reads TGTGCCAGCAGCCCCACTAGCGGGAGTTATACGCAGTATTTT.

This clonotype was seen a handful of times. The genes are TRBV5-1 and TRBJ2-2; D perhaps matches TRBD1 (7 bases). Trimming took off 2 bases at V and 2 bases at J, with 13 bases between the two ends. CDR3 length equals 16 residues. Germline CDR1 is SGHRS and CDR2 is YFSETQ. CDR3 sequence reads: CASSLWGDRNTGELFF. CDR3 sequence (DNA): TGCGCCAGCAGCTTATGGGGGGACAGAAACACCGGGGAGCTGTTTTTT.

V is TRBV7-2 and J is TRBJ2-7; a weak D match, TRBD2 (6 bases). V was shortened by 7 bases and J by 0 bases, with 13 bases between the two germline ends. This CDR3 comprises 14 residues. Looked up from germline, CDR1 is SGHTA and CDR2 is FQGNSA. CDR3 coding DNA: TGTGCCAGCACCCTTGGAGCGGGCTCCTACGAGCAGTACTTC. It translates to CASTLGAGSYEQYF.

J is TRBJ2-6 and V is TRBV12-3 or TRBV12-4, with D unclear. The ends were cut back, 5 bases at V and 2 bases at J, with 13 bases in the middle. The CDR3 consists of 16 residues. In DNA, the CDR3 is TGTGCCAGCAGTGGGATTGAAGGGCCTGGGGCCAACGTCCTGACTTTC. Translated: CASSGIEGPGANVLTF.

Only a few counts were recorded for this clonotype. The chain links TRBV5-1 to TRBJ2-5; TRBD2 aligns across 13 bases. Per germline, CDR1 SGHRS and CDR2 YFSETQ. The CDR3 is made up of 17 amino acids. V trimming: 2 bases; J trimming: 4 bases; junction bases outside the gene matches: 8. The CDR3 DNA reads TGCGCCAGCAGCTTCGGACTAGCGGGAGTTTTCGGAGAGACCCAGTACTTC. Translation gives CASSFGLAGVFGETQYF.

There are many counts of this clonotype. The chain uses TRBV5-1 and TRBJ2-7, with 9 nucleotides matching TRBD1. The trim removed 3 bases at V and 3 bases at J, leaving 7 bases unmatched. CDR3 length: 15 residues. CDR1 is SGHRS and CDR2 is YFSETQ in the germline V gene. The DNA for the CDR3 is TGCGCCAGCAGCTCCTCCGGGACAGGGTTCTACGAGCAGTACTTC. This translates into CASSSSGTGFYEQYF.

The chain links TRBV12-3 or TRBV12-4 to TRBJ2-3; D not resolved. The germline V and J ends were trimmed by 10 bases and 6 bases, with 17 bases remaining between them. The CDR3 totals 13 residues. The CDR3 reads CATHYVLADTQYF. The CDR3 coding sequence is TGTGCCACCCATTATGTTCTGGCCGATACGCAGTATTTT.

The chain links TRBV28 to TRBJ2-7, with D hard to call. The CDR3 spans 13 residues. V lost 4 bases, J lost 0 bases, and 7 bases lay in between. Germline CDR1 is MDHEN and CDR2 is SYDVKM. CDR3 amino acids: CASSSTNSYEQYV. CDR3 nucleotide sequence: TGTGCCAGCAGTTCGACCAACTCCTACGAGCAGTACGTC.

As for this clonotype: Sequence at one end of the junction differs from germline and may be a read error. The chain employs TRBV7-9 and TRBJ2-1; tentative D call: TRBD2 (5 bases). This CDR3 is 15 amino acids long. The germline CDR1 and CDR2 sequences are SEHNR and FQNEAQ (reference sequence). In DNA form, the CDR3 reads TGTGCCAGCAGCCTAGCTGGAGGATCCCACAATGAGCAGTTCTTC. Its protein is CASSLAGGSHNEQFF.

This rearrangement joins TRBV5-1 to TRBJ2-1; TRBD2 agrees at 16 bases. The CDR3 is 15 amino acids. Germline loops: CDR1 SGHRS, CDR2 YFSETQ. J was trimmed by 10 bases and V by 4 bases; bases with no gene match: 5. The CDR3 DNA follows: TGCGCCAGCAGCCCGGGACTAGCGGGAGGGCGGGAGCAGTTCTTC. Translating it yields CASSPGLAGGREQFF.

V usage is TRBV6-5 and J usage is TRBJ2-3; possibly TRBD1 or TRBD2 for D (5 bases each). The V gene's germline CDR1 is MNHEY and CDR2 SVGAGI. This CDR3 is built from 15 residues. The V and J ends lost 2 bases and 4 bases respectively, with 13 bases between them. The chain's CDR3 is CASSYLRGAADTQYF. The CDR3 DNA is TGTGCCAGCAGTTACCTCAGAGGGGCCGCAGATACGCAGTATTTT.

The V and J genes are TRBV7-8 and TRBJ1-2; D not resolved. Trimming removed 5 bases at V and 2 bases at J, with 18 bases between. The CDR3 covers 16 residues. The germline V gene has CDR1 SGHVS and CDR2 FQNEAQ. The DNA of the CDR3 is TGTGCCAGCAGCCGAAGCTTAATCGAGCTAAACTATGGCTACACCTTC. It specifies CASSRSLIELNYGYTF. The full variable domain, in which reference TRBV7-8 and TRBJ1-2 provide the parts outside the CDR3, is GAGVSQSPRYKVAKRGQDVALRCDPISGHVSLFWYQQALGQGPEFLTYFQNEAQLDKSGLPSDRFFAERPEGSVSTLKIQRTQQEDSAVYLCASSRSLIELNYGYTFGSGTRLTVV.

This clonotype was found a few times. The chain recombines TRBV11-2 with TRBJ2-3; D possibly corresponds to TRBD2 (5 bases). Trimming stripped 4 bases from V and 2 bases from J, with 19 bases between. Germline V gives CDR1 SGHAT, CDR2 FQNNGV. CDR3 length: 17 residues. CDR3 residues: CASSSGVGDRNTDTQYF. Written as DNA, the CDR3 is TGTGCCAGCAGCTCCGGGGTGGGCGACCGCAACACAGATACGCAGTATTTT.